One T cell receptor (beta chain) is described in this entry. Its antigen is unknown. The data originate from a study of cytomegalovirus exposure and HLA in healthy donors. As for the study in general: An analysis done earlier identified 120 million or so unique TCR beta sequences from roughly 190 million T cells. Of all 400 or so donors who were genotyped, around 82% belonged to the Caucasian-associated ancestry cluster. Findings and caveats of the study: Later analysis showed most CMV-associated TCR beta chains appearing HLA-restricted.

With 60 Vbeta and 13 Jbeta primers, the PCR was carried out. Sequenced by immunoSEQ multiplex PCR; TCRdb stores in-frame clones only, minus some. This repertoire comprises about 52,000 clones; its ten largest clones make up 11%. With V trimmed by 3 bases and J by 2 bases, 7 bases remained unmatched. This CDR3 has 15 amino acids. Germline CDR1 and CDR2: KGHSY and FQNENV. The sequenced sample was PBMCs. The rearrangement uses TRBV16 and TRBJ2-7, with 7 bases aligning to TRBD2. The origin of this receptor is a woman between 50 and 59 years old in good health and CMV-seropositive. The CDR3 DNA sequence: TGTGCCAGCAGCCATTTTAGCGGGCCTGCCTACGAGCAGTACTTC. It encodes CASSHFSGPAYEQYF.